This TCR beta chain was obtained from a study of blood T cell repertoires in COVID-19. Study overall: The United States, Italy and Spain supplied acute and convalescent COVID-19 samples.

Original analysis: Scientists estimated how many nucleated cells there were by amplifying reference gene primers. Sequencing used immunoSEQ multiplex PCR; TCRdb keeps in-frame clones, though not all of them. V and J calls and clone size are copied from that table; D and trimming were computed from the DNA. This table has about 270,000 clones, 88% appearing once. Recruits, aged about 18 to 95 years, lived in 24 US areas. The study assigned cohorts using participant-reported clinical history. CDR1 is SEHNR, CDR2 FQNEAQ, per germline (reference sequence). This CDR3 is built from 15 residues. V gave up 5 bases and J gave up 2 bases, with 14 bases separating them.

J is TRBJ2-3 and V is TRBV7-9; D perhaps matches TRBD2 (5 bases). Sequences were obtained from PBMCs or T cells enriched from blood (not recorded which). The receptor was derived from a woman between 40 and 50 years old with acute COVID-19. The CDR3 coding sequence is TGTGCCAGCAGCCTAGGGAGACTGGTCACAGATACGCAGTATTTT. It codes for CASSLGRLVTDTQYF.